This entry features one TCR beta chain sequence. Its target is unknown. The data are from a study of blood T cells in healthy people across ages. In the study overall: Capture via template switching afforded approximately one barcoded beta molecule per two T cells. Findings and caveats of the study: Naive and antigen-experienced cells were not separated, limiting conclusive comparison.

A J-beta primer mix and a sample-barcoded 5' primer were used in a second PCR of roughly 7 to 12 cycles. TCRdb analysed the 5' RACE reads with MiXCR anew, one entry per CDR3 protein. The table records over 550,000 distinct CDR3 sequences, approximately 30% of them present only once. CDR3 length: 13 amino acids. V gave up 6 bases and J gave up 5 bases, with 16 bases separating them. CDR1 DFQATT and CDR2 SNEGSKA come from the germline V gene (reference sequence). V usage is TRBV20-1 and J usage is TRBJ1-1; maybe TRBD1 (6 bases). Sequenced sample: blood. This TCR came from a woman over 75 in good health. For the CDR3, the DNA is TGCAGTGCCGGCGGTGGGGGCCGAACTGAAGCTTTCTTT. This translates into CSAGGGGRTEAFF.